One T cell receptor beta chain is described in this entry. What it binds is not known. Amplification yielded TCR beta CDR3 regions, with RNA transcripts as the source. A set of HTBI primers served as the primers for a first-round RT-PCR of the TCR CDR3. TCRdb processed the multiplex PCR reads anew with MiXCR; each CDR3 protein has one entry. The sample yields a few hundred thousand distinct CDR3 sequences, about 15% seen once. The data are from a study of T cells in Graves' hyperthyroidism and ophthalmopathy. With V trimmed by 1 base and J by 6 bases, 7 bases remained unmatched. Looked up from germline, CDR1 is DFQATT and CDR2 is SNEGSKA (reference sequence). The CDR3 loop spans 15 amino acids. Study results and caveats: Most thyroid-expanded clonotypes above 0.001 were also found in blood.

The TCR originated in a woman aged 25-40 years with Graves' hyperthyroidism. The sequenced sample was blood. This chain uses TRBV20-1 with TRBJ2-1; TRBD2 agrees at 9 bases. CDR3 in DNA: TGCAGTGCTAGAGTCCTTAGCGGGAGCAGCAATGAGCAGTTCTTC. This codes for CSARVLSGSSNEQFF.